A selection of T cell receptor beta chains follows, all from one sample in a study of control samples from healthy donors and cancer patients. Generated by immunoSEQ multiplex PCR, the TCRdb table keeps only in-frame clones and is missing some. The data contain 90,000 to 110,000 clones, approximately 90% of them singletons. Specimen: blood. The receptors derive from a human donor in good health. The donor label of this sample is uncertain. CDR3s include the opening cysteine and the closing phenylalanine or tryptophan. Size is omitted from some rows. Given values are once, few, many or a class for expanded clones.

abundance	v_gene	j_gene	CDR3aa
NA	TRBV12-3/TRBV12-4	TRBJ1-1	CASRTDWNTEAFF
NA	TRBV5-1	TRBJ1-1	CASSDRTGGITEAFF
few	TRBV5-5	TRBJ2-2	CASSLRTGSRPISSGELFF
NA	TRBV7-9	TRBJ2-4	CASSLVVGLGENIQYF
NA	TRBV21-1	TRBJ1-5	CARAFSQPQHF
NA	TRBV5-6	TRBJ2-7	CASSLGLLGPGTEDF
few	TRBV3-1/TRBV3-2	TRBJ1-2	CASSQGQGGYTF
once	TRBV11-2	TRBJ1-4	CASSSLGTGNEKLFF
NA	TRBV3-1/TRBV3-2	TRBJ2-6	CASSRGTSGANVLTF
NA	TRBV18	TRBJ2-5	CASSPGTGVQETQYF
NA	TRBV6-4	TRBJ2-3	CASSDNGGTDTQYF
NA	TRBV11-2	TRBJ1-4	CASSAPGTGHEKLFF
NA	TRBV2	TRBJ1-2	CAREGTGENNYGYTF
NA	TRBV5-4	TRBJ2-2	CASSRARGLGTGELFF
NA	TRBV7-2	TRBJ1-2	CASSLYRTGYGYTF
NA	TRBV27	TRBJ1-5	CASRGGVLGQPQHF
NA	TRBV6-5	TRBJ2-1	CASSYQTGVNEQFF
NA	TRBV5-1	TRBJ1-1	CASSVGPTTEAFF
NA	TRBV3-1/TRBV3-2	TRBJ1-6	CASSQEVGNSPLHF
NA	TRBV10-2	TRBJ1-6	CASRGNGNSPLHF
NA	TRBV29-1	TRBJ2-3	CSAWWVATDTQYF
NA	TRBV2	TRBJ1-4	CASRAEENEQLFF
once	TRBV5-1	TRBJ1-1	CASSLFSEGTEAFF
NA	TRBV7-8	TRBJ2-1	CASSLDRGSYNEQFF
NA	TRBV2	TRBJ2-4	CASKEQGVGIQYF
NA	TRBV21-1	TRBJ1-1	CASSKRGAMNTEAFF
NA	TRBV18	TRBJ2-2	CASSQGQGASGELFF